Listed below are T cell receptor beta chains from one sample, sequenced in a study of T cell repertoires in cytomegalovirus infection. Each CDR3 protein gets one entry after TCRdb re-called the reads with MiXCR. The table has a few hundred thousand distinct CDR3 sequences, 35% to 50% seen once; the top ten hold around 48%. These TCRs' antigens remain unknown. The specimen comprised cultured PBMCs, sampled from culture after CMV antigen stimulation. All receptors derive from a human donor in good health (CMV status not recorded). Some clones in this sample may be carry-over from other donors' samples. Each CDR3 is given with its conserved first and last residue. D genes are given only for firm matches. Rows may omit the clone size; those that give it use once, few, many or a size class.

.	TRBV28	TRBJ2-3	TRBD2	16	CASSILFAGGQDTQYF	TGTGCCAGCAGTATCCTCTTTGCGGGGGGGCAAGATACGCAGTATTTT
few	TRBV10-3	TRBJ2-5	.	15	CATTPGRIRQETQYF	TGTGCCACCACACCGGGACGAATAAGACAAGAGACCCAGTACTTC
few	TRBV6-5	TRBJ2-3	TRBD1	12	CASSTTGTGQYF	TGTGCCAGCAGTACTACCGGGACAGGGCAGTATTTT
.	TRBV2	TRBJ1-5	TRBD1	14	CASIINRGGQPQHF	TGTGCCAGCATTATCAACAGGGGGGGTCAGCCCCAGCATTTT
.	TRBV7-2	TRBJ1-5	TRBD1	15	CASSPRAGGYQPQHF	TGTGCCAGCAGCCCCAGGGCAGGGGGATATCAGCCCCAGCATTTT
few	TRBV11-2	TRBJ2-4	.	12	CASSLVGATSDF	TGTGCCAGCAGCTTAGTGGGTGCAACCAGTGACTTC
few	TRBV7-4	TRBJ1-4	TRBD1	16	CASSLGQGPRYEKLFF	TGTGCCAGCAGCTTAGGACAGGGGCCCCGGTATGAAAAACTGTTTTTT
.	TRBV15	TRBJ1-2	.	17	CATSRKRGGPSPYGYTF	TGTGCCACCAGCAGAAAAAGAGGAGGCCCGTCACCCTATGGCTACACCTTC
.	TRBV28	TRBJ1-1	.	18	CASSFMLARRGVLTEAFF	TGTGCCAGCAGTTTTATGCTGGCCAGGCGAGGGGTTTTAACTGAAGCTTTCTTT
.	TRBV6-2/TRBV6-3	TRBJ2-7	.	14	CASRGLASWYEQYF	TGTGCCAGCAGGGGCCTAGCATCGTGGTACGAGCAGTACTTC
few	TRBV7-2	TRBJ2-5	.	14	CASSLARTQETQYF	TGTGCCAGCAGCTTAGCCAGAACTCAAGAGACCCAGTACTTC
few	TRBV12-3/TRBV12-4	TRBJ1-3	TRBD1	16	CASRTGQGASGNTIYF	TGTGCCAGCAGGACCGGACAGGGGGCTTCTGGAAACACCATATATTTT
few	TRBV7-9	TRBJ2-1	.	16	CASSNGRYQPNNEQFF	TGTGCCAGCAGTAACGGACGCTACCAACCAAACAATGAGCAGTTCTTC
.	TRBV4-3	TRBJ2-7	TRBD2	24	CASSRRGQPLRLAGGEKLSYEQYF	TGCGCCAGCAGCCGTCGCGGGCAGCCCCTCCGACTAGCGGGAGGTGAGAAACTCTCCTACGAGCAGTACTTC
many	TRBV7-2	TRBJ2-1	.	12	CASSSAGDEQFF	TGTGCCAGCAGCTCCGCAGGGGATGAGCAGTTCTTC
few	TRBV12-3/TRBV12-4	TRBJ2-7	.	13	CASSFQPSYEQYF	TGTGCCAGCAGTTTTCAACCCTCCTACGAGCAGTACTTC
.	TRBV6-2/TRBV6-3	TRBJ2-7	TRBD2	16	CASSGLTSGRRYEQYF	TGTGCCAGCAGTGGCCTTACTAGCGGGAGAAGGTACGAGCAGTACTTC
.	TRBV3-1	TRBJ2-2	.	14	CASSQAGIPGELFF	TGTGCCAGCAGCCAAGCGGGGATCCCCGGGGAGCTGTTTTTT
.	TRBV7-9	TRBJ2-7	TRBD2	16	CASSLAAGTSGYEQYF	TGTGCCAGCAGCTTAGCTGCCGGGACTAGCGGATACGAGCAGTACTTC
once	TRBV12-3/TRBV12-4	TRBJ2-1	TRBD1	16	CASRGFDREPFDEQFF	TGTGCCAGCAGGGGGTTCGACAGGGAACCTTTCGATGAGCAGTTCTTC
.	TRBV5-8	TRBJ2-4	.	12	CASSWDQNIQYF	TGTGCCAGCAGCTGGGATCAAAACATTCAGTACTTC
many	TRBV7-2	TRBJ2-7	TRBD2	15	CASSRWTSQGYEQYF	TGTGCCAGCAGCCGTTGGACTAGCCAAGGCTACGAGCAGTACTTC
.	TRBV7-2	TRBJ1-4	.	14	CASSGSLGGEKLFF	TGTGCCAGCAGCGGGTCCTTAGGAGGGGAAAAACTGTTTTTT
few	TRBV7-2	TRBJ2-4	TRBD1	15	CASSLGPGGRNIQYF	TGTGCCAGCAGCTTGGGGCCAGGGGGCCGGAACATTCAGTACTTC
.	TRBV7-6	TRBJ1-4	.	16	CASSLASLERHEKLFF	TGTGCCAGCAGCTTAGCGTCATTGGAGCGTCATGAAAAACTGTTTTTT
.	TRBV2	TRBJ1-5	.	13	CASKGVGNQPQHF	TGTGCCAGTAAGGGGGTTGGCAATCAGCCCCAGCATTTT